This TCR beta chain was retrieved from a study of control samples from healthy donors and cancer patients. CDR1 is MNHEY, CDR2 SMNVEV, per germline (reference sequence). V was clipped by 2 bases and J by 1 base, with 9 bases between them. The CDR3 spans 15 residues. Measured with immunoSEQ multiplex PCR; TCRdb has only the in-frame clones, and not every one. The repertoire has roughly 130,000 clones, approximately 91% of them found once; the top ten carry about 3.4%. The specimen sequenced was blood. The receptor was isolated from a man aged 45-65 years in good health. V is TRBV27 and J is TRBJ1-5, with unresolved D. CDR3: CASSLVEQSNQPQHF. CDR3 bases: TGTGCCAGCAGTTTAGTAGAACAGAGCAATCAGCCCCAGCATTTT.